This T cell receptor beta chain was sequenced in a study of T cells in Graves' hyperthyroidism and ophthalmopathy. To note about this clonotype: The junction departs from the called germline gene at one end, perhaps through a read error.

CDR1 and CDR2 from the germline V gene are LGHNT and FRNRAP. CDR3 length: 13 residues. There were TCR beta CDR3 regions amplified from RNA transcripts. TCR CDR3 regions were first amplified by RT-PCR with HTBI primers. TCRdb re-called the multiplex PCR reads through MiXCR, storing one row per CDR3 protein. This sample has fewer than 600,000 distinct CDR3 sequences; around 15% occur once, and the top ten carry approximately 15%. This TCR was sampled from a woman in her 40s with Graves' hyperthyroidism. The sequencing sample was made of blood. The chain recombines TRBV12-5 with TRBJ2-5, with a tentative D call TRBD2 (5 bases). CDR3 sequence: CTSGLAPEETQYF. DNA of the CDR3: TGTACTAGTGGTTTGGCTCCTGAAGAGACCCAGTACTTC. Filled out from reference TRBV12-5 and TRBJ2-5, the complete variable domain reads DARVTQTPRHKVTEMGQEVTMRCQPILGHNTVFWYRQTMMQGLELLAYFRNRAPLDDSGMPKDRFSAEMPDATLATLKIQPSEPRDSAVYFCTSGLAPEETQYFGPGTRLLVL.